This T cell receptor beta chain was recorded in a study of tumor-infiltrating lymphocytes in primary liver carcinoma. Notes on the study in general: Against blood, tumors held a significantly higher top-250-clone fraction (p = 0.039). The study found tumor-adjacent and tumor-blood pairs overlapped less than tumor region pairs.

Germline CDR1 and CDR2: MNHEY and SVGAGI. CDR3 size: 16 residues. Unmatched junction bases numbered 13, after V lost 8 bases and J lost 0 bases. A word on this clonotype: What it recognizes is unknown. A much larger clone lies a single base off, so this may be a read error.

The researchers produced TCR beta cDNA from around 0.5 ug total RNA with a constant-region primer. Amplification in three nested multiplex PCR rounds with slightly modified ARM-PCR gave rise to TCR beta libraries. PCR rounds one and two used TRBV1-TRBV30 forward primers with a C-beta reverse primer for 10 cycles each. Using its own MiXCR run on the multiplex PCR reads, TCRdb lists one record per CDR3 protein. In the table there are 330,000 or so distinct CDR3 sequences, 65% of which are singletons. Unsorted whole blood yielded the blood RNA, and germline DNA was also extracted. This chain connects TRBV6-5 to TRBJ2-7, with 7 bases aligning to TRBD2. The clonotype was recovered from a man aged 35 to 55 with primary liver carcinoma and hepatitis B virus infection. The sample was peripheral blood. DNA of the CDR3: TGTGCCAGCGCGGGGCTAGCGGTCCTCCGCTCCTACGAGCAGTACTTC. It codes for CASAGLAVLRSYEQYF.